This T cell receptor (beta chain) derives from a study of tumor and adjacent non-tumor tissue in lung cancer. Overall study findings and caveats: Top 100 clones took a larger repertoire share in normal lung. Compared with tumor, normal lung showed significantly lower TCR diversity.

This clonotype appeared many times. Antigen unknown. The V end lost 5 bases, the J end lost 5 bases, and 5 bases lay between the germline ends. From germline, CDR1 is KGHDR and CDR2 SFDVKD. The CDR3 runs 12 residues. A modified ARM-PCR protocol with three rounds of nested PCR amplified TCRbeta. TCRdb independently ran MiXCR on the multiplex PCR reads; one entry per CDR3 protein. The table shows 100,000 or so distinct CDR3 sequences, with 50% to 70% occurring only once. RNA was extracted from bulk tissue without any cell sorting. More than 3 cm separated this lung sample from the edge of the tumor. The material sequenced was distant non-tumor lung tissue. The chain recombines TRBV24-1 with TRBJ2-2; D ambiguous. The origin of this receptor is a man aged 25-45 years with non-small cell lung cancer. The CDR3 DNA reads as TGTGCCACCAGTGTGAGGACCGGGGAGCTGTTTTTT. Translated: CATSVRTGELFF.